What follows is one TCR beta chain and its context. This sample is drawn from a study of blood T cell repertoires in COVID-19. Across the whole study: Acute and convalescent COVID-19 samples came from the United States, Italy and Spain. Sources were T cells, B-cell-depleted T cells, or PBMCs; the material itself was cDNA or gDNA.

Germline V gene data show CDR1 as LNHDA and CDR2 as SQIVND (reference sequence). The CDR3 is 15 residues long. V was shortened by 7 bases and J by 1 base, with 16 bases between the two germline ends. It was during active infection that Seattle patients were enrolled and then longitudinally followed. Sequencing was performed with immunoSEQ multiplex PCR; in TCRdb, only in-frame clones are kept and a portion is missing. The sample lists hundreds of thousands of clones, around 87% occurring once. The J gene is TRBJ1-1, the V gene TRBV19; perhaps TRBD1 as D (6 bases). The sample comprised peripheral blood. The TCR originated in a woman in her sixties or seventies with COVID-19, enrolled during active disease. CDR3 in DNA: TGTGCCAGTACCCCGGCAGGACAGCGGAACACTGAAGCTTTCTTT. It yields the protein CASTPAGQRNTEAFF. Based on the CDR3 plus reference TRBV19 and TRBJ1-1, the full variable domain is DGGITQSPKYLFRKEGQNVTLSCEQNLNHDAMYWYRQDPGQGLRLIYYSQIVNDFQKGDIAEGYSVSREKKESFPLTVTSAQKNPTAFYLCASTPAGQRNTEAFFGQGTRLTVV.